Listed below are T cell receptor beta chains from one sample, sequenced in a study of shared clonotypes between healthy human individuals. TCRdb keeps only in-frame clones here, not all; method: immunoSEQ multiplex PCR. Of 550,000 to 800,000 clones in the sample, less than 95% were seen once. The sequenced sample consisted of memory CD8+ T cells from PBMCs. These TCRs come from a man aged 18 to 35 in good health. Some clones in this sample may be carry-over from other donors' samples. The CDR3 runs from the conserved cysteine through the conserved F or W. The D gene is left open where the match is weak. The size field is filled for only some rows; it gives once, few, many or a size class.

>TRBD1|TRBV5-4|TRBJ2-7|NA
CASSSRQGTYEQYF
TGTGCCAGCAGTTCTAGACAGGGTACCTACGAGCAGTACTTC
>TRBD1|TRBV25-1|TRBJ2-1|once
CASSGRGQPRIENEQFF
TGTGCCAGCAGTGGTCGGGGACAGCCCCGGATTGAGAATGAGCAGTTCTTC
>TRBD1|TRBV25-1|TRBJ2-1|NA
CASSESGGMNEQFF
TGTGCCAGCAGTGAATCAGGGGGCATGAATGAGCAGTTCTTC
>NA|TRBV11-2|TRBJ2-1|NA
CASSFMALGYNEQFF
TGTGCCAGCAGCTTCATGGCTCTCGGCTACAATGAGCAGTTCTTC
>NA|TRBV13|TRBJ2-1|NA
CASSYRGLVNEQFF
TGTGCCAGCAGCTACCGAGGGTTGGTAAATGAGCAGTTCTTC
>NA|TRBV2|TRBJ1-5|NA
CASSADIGGIQPQHF
TGTGCCAGCAGCGCTGACATCGGAGGGATACAGCCCCAGCATTTT
>TRBD2|TRBV2|TRBJ2-3|NA
CASSGLAGVGLSTDTQYF
TGTGCCAGCAGTGGACTAGCGGGAGTCGGCCTTAGCACAGATACGCAGTATTTT
>NA|TRBV27|TRBJ2-7|NA
CASSLNPGIYEQYF
TGTGCCAGCAGTTTAAATCCAGGGATCTACGAGCAGTACTTC
>TRBD1|TRBV27|TRBJ1-2|NA
CASSLTGGVDGYTF
TGTGCCAGCAGTTTGACAGGGGGGGTAGATGGCTACACCTTC
>NA|TRBV6-5|TRBJ2-1|NA
CASSYGPQGEQFF
TGTGCCAGCAGTTACGGACCACAAGGAGAGCAGTTCTTC
>NA|TRBV5-1|TRBJ2-7|NA
CASSWWDLSYEQYF
TGCGCCAGCAGCTGGTGGGACCTCTCCTACGAGCAGTACTTC
>NA|TRBV5-1|TRBJ2-7|NA
CASSWGLGEQYF
TGCGCCAGCAGCTGGGGGCTAGGCGAGCAGTACTTC
>NA|TRBV10-2|TRBJ1-3|once
CASSDRQDSGNTIYF
TGCGCCAGCAGTGACAGGCAGGACTCTGGAAACACCATATATTTT
>NA|TRBV5-4|TRBJ1-4|NA
CASSVGRGGNEKLFF
TGTGCCAGCAGCGTTGGGAGGGGGGGGAATGAAAAACTGTTTTTT
>TRBD2|TRBV11-3|TRBJ2-1|NA
CASSLDSRGLAGGSNEQFF
TGTGCCAGCAGCTTAGATTCCAGAGGACTAGCGGGAGGGAGCAATGAGCAGTTCTTC
>NA|TRBV7-8|TRBJ2-7|NA
CASSLIGEGLGEQYF
TGTGCCAGCAGCTTAATTGGAGAGGGGCTGGGAGAGCAGTACTTC
>NA|TRBV14|TRBJ1-2|few
CASSHIQGSYGYTF
TGTGCCAGCAGCCATATTCAGGGAAGCTATGGCTACACCTTC
>NA|TRBV5-6|TRBJ2-7|NA
CASSPGQGPQYEQYF
TGTGCCAGCAGCCCGGGGCAGGGTCCCCAATATGAGCAGTACTTC
>TRBD1|TRBV28|TRBJ1-2|once
CASSLPTGNYGYTF
TGTGCCAGCAGTTTACCGACAGGGAACTATGGCTACACCTTC
>NA|TRBV11-2|TRBJ1-2|NA
CASSLDDRIYGYTF
TGTGCCAGCAGCTTAGACGACAGAATTTATGGCTACACCTTC
>TRBD1|TRBV6-1|TRBJ2-7|NA
CASSEGIRQGSAYEQYF
TGTGCCAGCAGTGAAGGTATTAGACAGGGGTCAGCCTACGAGCAGTACTTC
>NA|TRBV2|TRBJ2-7|NA
CASSENKGFYEQYF
TGTGCCAGCAGTGAAAATAAGGGGTTCTACGAGCAGTACTTC
>TRBD1|TRBV15|TRBJ2-7|NA
CATSPGQGGKEQYF
TGTGCCACCAGCCCGGGACAGGGAGGGAAAGAGCAGTACTTC
>TRBD2|TRBV28|TRBJ2-5|NA
CASSRTSGRGRETQYF
TGTGCCAGCAGCCGGACTAGCGGGAGGGGAAGAGAGACCCAGTACTTC
>NA|TRBV15|TRBJ2-7|NA
CATSRGAATLGHEQYF
TGTGCCACCAGCAGAGGGGCAGCCACCCTAGGCCACGAGCAGTACTTC
>NA|TRBV5-1|TRBJ2-7|NA
CASIVGYEQYF
TGCGCCAGCATTGTGGGCTACGAGCAGTACTTC
>TRBD2|TRBV6-5|TRBJ2-1|NA
CASSYSIAGDEQFF
TGTGCCAGCAGTTACTCGATAGCGGGAGATGAGCAGTTCTTC
>TRBD1|TRBV27|TRBJ1-4|NA
CASSSWDREKLFF
TGTGCCAGCAGTTCCTGGGACAGAGAAAAACTGTTTTTT
>NA|TRBV2|TRBJ1-2|NA
CASSGTTGNYGYTF
TGTGCCAGCAGCGGTACGACTGGGAACTATGGCTACACCTTC
>NA|TRBV11-2|TRBJ2-7|NA
CASSLFGRGLYDEQYF
TGTGCCAGCAGCTTATTCGGGAGGGGGCTATACGACGAGCAGTACTTC
>NA|TRBV7-9|TRBJ2-3|NA
CASSLPNSRDSQLTDTQYF
TGTGCCAGCAGCTTACCCAACTCGCGGGACAGCCAATTGACAGATACGCAGTATTTT
>NA|TRBV5-6|TRBJ1-1|NA
CASSPFLTGRVEGAFF
TGTGCCAGCAGCCCCTTTCTTACAGGGCGAGTAGAGGGAGCTTTCTTT
>TRBD1|TRBV29-1|TRBJ2-7|NA
CSVVGTGDKPYEQYF
TGCAGCGTTGTAGGGACAGGGGATAAACCCTACGAGCAGTACTTC
>NA|TRBV13|TRBJ2-1|NA
CASSSGAGASQNEQFF
TGTGCCAGCAGCTCAGGGGCGGGAGCCTCCCAAAATGAGCAGTTCTTC
>NA|TRBV25-1|TRBJ2-1|NA
CASTPDSLNEQFF
TGTGCCAGCACCCCGGACTCCCTCAATGAGCAGTTCTTC
>NA|TRBV7-8|TRBJ2-7|NA
CASSSRDGSYEQYF
TGTGCCAGCAGCTCCCGGGACGGCTCCTACGAGCAGTACTTC
>NA|TRBV30|TRBJ1-1|NA
CAWSTGLPGTEAFF
TGTGCCTGGAGTACGGGACTTCCTGGGACTGAAGCTTTCTTT
>NA|TRBV7-9|TRBJ2-5|NA
CASSPTAQYF
TGTGCCAGCAGCCCGACTGCCCAGTACTTC
>TRBD1|TRBV5-6|TRBJ1-2|NA
CASSLRDRGAYGYTF
TGTGCCAGCAGCTTACGGGACAGGGGGGCCTATGGCTACACCTTC
>NA|TRBV5-6|TRBJ1-2|NA
CASSVDSLPTYGYTF
TGTGCCAGCAGCGTGGACAGCCTCCCCACCTATGGCTACACCTTC
>TRBD2|TRBV5-4|TRBJ2-7|NA
CASSLAGGRGEQYF
TGTGCCAGCAGCTTGGCTGGCGGGAGGGGCGAGCAGTACTTC
>NA|TRBV7-7|TRBJ2-5|NA
CASSPTLASGETQYF
TGTGCCAGCAGCCCGACGCTAGCTTCTGGCGAGACCCAGTACTTC
>TRBD1|TRBV27|TRBJ2-1|NA
CASSPGGRGEQFF
TGTGCCAGCAGTCCAGGGGGTCGAGGTGAGCAGTTCTTC
>TRBD1|TRBV27|TRBJ2-2|few
CASSPRQGKGTGELFF
TGTGCCAGCAGTCCCCGACAGGGGAAAGGAACCGGGGAGCTGTTTTTT
>NA|TRBV9|TRBJ2-3|NA
CASSADHRDPGYF
TGTGCCAGCAGCGCCGATCACCGGGACCCGGGGTATTTT
>TRBD2|TRBV6-5|TRBJ2-1|NA
CASSFPGLAGRTEQFF
TGTGCCAGCAGTTTTCCGGGACTAGCGGGTCGTACTGAGCAGTTCTTC
>NA|TRBV19|TRBJ1-2|few
CASSGWRTGLSGGYTF
TGTGCCAGTAGTGGATGGCGAACGGGACTATCGGGGGGCTACACCTTC
>TRBD1|TRBV7-9|TRBJ2-6|NA
CASSFRDRGAGANVLTF
TGTGCCAGCAGCTTCCGGGACAGGGGGGCTGGGGCCAACGTCCTGACTTTC
>NA|TRBV15|TRBJ2-1|once
CATSSGAGNEQFF
TGTGCCACCAGCAGTGGAGCGGGTAATGAGCAGTTCTTC
>NA|TRBV29-1|TRBJ2-5|NA
CSVERKGGQGETQYF
TGCAGCGTTGAACGTAAGGGGGGCCAGGGGGAGACCCAGTACTTC